The clone carrying this T cell receptor (beta chain) was counted once. The data belong to a study of blood T cell repertoires in COVID-19. With 2 bases clipped from V and 2 bases from J, the junction kept 8 bases outside the gene matches. The CDR3 is made up of 16 amino acids. In germline, CDR1 is SGHRS, CDR2 YFSETQ. The method was immunoSEQ multiplex PCR; TCRdb's version includes in-frame clones alone and lacks a portion of them. The repertoire holds roughly 100,000 clones, with more than 75% as singletons. The clonotype was recovered from a woman at least 80 years old with active COVID-19. The V gene is TRBV5-1, the J gene TRBJ2-5, with 8 bases identical to TRBD1. What was sequenced was peripheral blood. CDR3 DNA sequence: TGCGCCAGCAGCTTAGGGGGGACAGGAATTCAAGAGACCCAGTACTTC. Its protein product is CASSLGGTGIQETQYF.